Following are 22 T cell receptor beta chains from one sample sequenced in a study of molecular identifiers for immune sequencing clone quantification. MiXCR was run by TCRdb on the PCR reads, yielding one entry per CDR3 protein. The table has around 300,000 distinct CDR3 sequences, roughly 24% seen once. Material for sequencing was naive CD8+ T cells from blood, with Jurkat cell RNA spiked in. Described subset: FACS-sorted CD8+CD4-CCR7+CD45RA+ naive T cells. Receptor source: a human donor in good health. Some libraries in this study had Jurkat cell RNA spiked in.

The chain employs TRBV4-1 and TRBJ2-7, with D possibly being TRBD2 (6 bases). The CDR3 is made up of 15 amino acids. Between the trimmed V and J ends, which lost 0 bases and 2 bases, there was a span of 11 bases. Germline CDR1 MGHRA, CDR2 YSYEKL. This chain's CDR3 is CASSQELGGAYEQYF. In DNA, the CDR3 is TGCGCCAGCAGCCAAGAACTCGGGGGTGCCTACGAGCAGTACTTC.

This clonotype was seen repeatedly, ten times or more. The rearrangement uses TRBV7-2 and TRBJ2-1; the D is unclear. Germline V gives CDR1 SGHTA, CDR2 FQGNSA. Trimming shortened V by 2 bases and J by 4 bases, and 3 bases separated the two germline ends. The CDR3 totals 12 residues. CDR3 residues: CASSLTYNEQFF. CDR3 nucleotide sequence: TGTGCCAGCAGCTTAACTTACAATGAGCAGTTCTTC. The full variable domain, its missing parts supplied by reference TRBV7-2 and TRBJ2-1, is GAGVSQSPSNKVTEKGKDVELRCDPISGHTALYWYRQSLGQGLEFLIYFQGNSAPDKSGLPSDRFSAERTGGSVSTLTIQRTQQEDSAVYLCASSLTYNEQFFGPGTRLTVL.

This clonotype was picked up many times. The chain joins TRBV5-1 to TRBJ1-1; no clear D. This CDR3 has 13 residues. Trimming took off 2 bases at V and 1 base at J, with 6 bases between the two ends. Germline V gene lookup returns CDR1 SGHRS and CDR2 YFSETQ. CDR3 region: CASSFSANTEAFF. Written as DNA, the CDR3 is TGCGCCAGCAGCTTTTCAGCGAACACTGAAGCTTTCTTT.

Comment on this clonotype: This sequence may be a read error, since a much larger clone differs from it by one base. This chain uses TRBV27 with TRBJ1-3; D not resolved. This CDR3 contains 15 residues. Germline CDR1 reads MNHEY; CDR2 reads SMNVEV (reference sequence). The CDR3 nucleotides are TGTGCCAGCAGTCCAAACCGGGATTCTGGAACCACCATATATTTT. Protein sequence: CASSPNRDSGTTIYF.

This sequence joins TRBV11-3 and TRBJ2-5, with 9 nucleotides matching TRBD1. The CDR3 covers 15 residues. Per the germline V gene, CDR1 is SGHNT and CDR2 is YENEEA. The trim removed 6 bases at V and 2 bases at J, leaving 7 bases unmatched. The CDR3 loop is CASSPGTGRQETQYF. DNA of the CDR3: TGTGCCAGCAGTCCCGGGACAGGGAGACAAGAGACCCAGTACTTC.

The gene calls are TRBV27 and TRBJ2-7; 9 bases agree with TRBD2. This CDR3 comprises 15 residues. The V gene end was trimmed by 8 bases and the J gene end by 4 bases; junction bases not matched to a gene: 12. Per the germline V gene, CDR1 is MNHEY and CDR2 is SMNVEV (reference sequence). The CDR3 bases are TGTGCCAGCCGGCCAGCTAGCGGGATGACTTACGAGCAGTACTTC. The encoded protein is CASRPASGMTYEQYF.

The rearrangement uses TRBV11-2 and TRBJ1-4; D unresolved. V lost 0 bases to trimming and J lost 6 bases, with 8 bases between them. Germline loops: CDR1 SGHAT, CDR2 FQNNGV. CDR3 length: 14 residues. Here the CDR3 reads CASSLEVVDEKLFF. As DNA, the CDR3 is TGTGCCAGCAGCTTAGAGGTTGTTGATGAAAAACTGTTTTTT.

On this clonotype: A read error may produce the germline difference seen at one junction end. This chain connects TRBV4-3 to TRBJ2-6, with 13 bases aligning to TRBD2. CDR1 is LGHNA and CDR2 is YSLEER in the germline V gene. The CDR3 runs 19 residues. The CDR3 coding sequence is TGCGCTAGCAGCCAAGATGGGACTAGCGGGGCCTCTGGGGCCAACGTCCTGACTTTC. Translation: CASSQDGTSGASGANVLTF.

This clonotype has a count of ten or more. The chain recombines TRBV9 with TRBJ1-2, with 7 bases aligning to TRBD1. Germline V gene data show CDR1 as SGDLS and CDR2 as YYNGEE. The V segment lost 0 bases and the J segment 2 bases; nucleotides outside the gene matches: 4. This CDR3 comprises 15 residues. The CDR3 is CASSVARGHNYGYTF. In nucleotides, the CDR3 is TGTGCCAGCAGCGTAGCTAGGGGGCACAACTATGGCTACACCTTC.

This clonotype occurred a few times. The chain carries TRBV19 and TRBJ2-3; no clear D. The length of the CDR3 is 14 residues. Germline CDR1 is LNHDA and CDR2 is SQIVND (reference sequence). Trimming pared 1 base from V and 2 bases from J, leaving 7 bases between. CDR3 nucleotide sequence: TGTGCCAGTAGTATAGGCAGCTTCACAGATACGCAGTATTTT. Its protein is CASSIGSFTDTQYF.

The chain combines TRBV7-9 with TRBJ2-3, with D possibly matching TRBD2 (5 bases). V lost 1 base, J lost 1 base, and 12 bases lay in between. CDR3 length: 16 amino acids. Per germline, CDR1 SEHNR and CDR2 FQNEAQ (reference sequence). CDR3 loop: CASSLGVSDGTDTQYF. The CDR3, as DNA: TGTGCCAGCAGCTTAGGGGTTAGCGACGGCACAGATACGCAGTATTTT. The whole variable domain, remainder taken from reference TRBV7-9 and TRBJ2-3, is DTGVSQNPRHKITKRGQNVTFRCDPISEHNRLYWYRQTLGQGPEFLTYFQNEAQLEKSRLLSDRFSAERPKGSFSTLEIQRTEQGDSAMYLCASSLGVSDGTDTQYFGPGTRLTVL.

Comments on this clonotype: A much bigger clone sits one base away, suggesting this may be a read error. This chain connects TRBV7-9 to TRBJ2-7; D is ambiguous. Germline lookup yields CDR1 SEHNR and CDR2 FQNEAQ (reference sequence). This CDR3 is built from 15 residues. The germline V and J ends were trimmed by 4 bases and 2 bases, with 15 bases remaining between them. This CDR3 reads CASSSSDTNPYEQYF. The DNA of the CDR3 is TGTGCCAGCAGCTCTTCGGATACCAACCCCTACGAGCAGTACTTC.

This clonotype occurred a few times. V usage is TRBV30 and J usage is TRBJ2-3; 11 nucleotides match TRBD2. The V and J ends lost 5 bases and 5 bases, in that order; junction bases with no gene match: 9. CDR1 is GTSNPN and CDR2 is SVGIG in the germline V gene (reference sequence). The CDR3 is 15 residues long. In DNA form, the CDR3 reads TGTGCCTGGGGGGACCTAGCGGGAGGAGGAGATACGCAGTATTTT. It codes for CAWGDLAGGGDTQYF. Combining the CDR3 with reference TRBV30 and TRBJ2-3 gives the whole variable domain SQTIHQWPATLVQPVGSPLSLECTVEGTSNPNLYWYRQAAGRGLQLLFYSVGIGQISSEVPQNLSASRPQDRQFILSSKKLLLSDSGFYLCAWGDLAGGGDTQYFGPGTRLTVL.

In its sample, this clonotype was seen a few times. The chain carries TRBV19 and TRBJ2-7; perhaps TRBD2 as D (6 bases). Deletions cut 7 bases from V and 6 bases from J, with 13 bases between. Germline V gene sequence: CDR1 LNHDA, CDR2 SQIVND (reference sequence). CDR3 length: 12 amino acids. The CDR3 reads CASTGGVSEQYF. The CDR3 bases are TGTGCCAGTACTGGAGGGGTCTCCGAGCAGTACTTC.

The chain recombines TRBV19 with TRBJ1-5; D not certain. The CDR3 is 15 residues long. V lost 1 base, J lost 5 bases, and 12 bases lay in between. Germline assignment: CDR1 LNHDA and CDR2 SQIVND (reference sequence). CDR3: CASSIVSGGYQPQHF. CDR3 nucleotide sequence: TGTGCCAGTAGTATAGTCTCGGGCGGATATCAGCCCCAGCATTTT. The whole variable domain, filled in from reference TRBV19 and TRBJ1-5, reads DGGITQSPKYLFRKEGQNVTLSCEQNLNHDAMYWYRQDPGQGLRLIYYSQIVNDFQKGDIAEGYSVSREKKESFPLTVTSAQKNPTAFYLCASSIVSGGYQPQHFGDGTRLSIL.

With respect to this clonotype: Relative to the germline gene, one junction end is altered; a read error may explain this. V gene TRBV2 combines with J gene TRBJ1-5; no firm D call. Germline V gene sequence: CDR1 SNHLY, CDR2 FYNNEI. The CDR3 totals 15 residues. The CDR3 protein is CASSEAGYSNQPQQF. The CDR3 nucleotides are TGTGCCAGCAGTGAAGCGGGGTATAGCAATCAGCCCCAGCAGTTT.

The chain uses TRBV29-1 and TRBJ2-7; the D gene is possibly TRBD2 (5 bases). Trimming removed 7 bases from V and 7 bases from J, with 17 bases in between. CDR1 and CDR2 from the germline V gene are SQVTM and ANQGSEA. The CDR3 loop spans 12 amino acids. CDR3 nucleotides: TGCAGCGCCCTGAACACCCGGGATGAGCAGTACTTC. Amino acids: CSALNTRDEQYF.

The V call is TRBV6-8, the J call TRBJ2-3; 8 positions agree with TRBD1. Unmatched junction bases numbered 7, after V lost 2 bases and J lost 3 bases. CDR3 size: 16 residues. Germline V gene sequence: CDR1 MNHGY, CDR2 SAAAGT. In nucleotides, the CDR3 is TGTGCCAGCAGTTACCCGGGACAGGAGAGGACAGATACGCAGTATTTT. Amino acids: CASSYPGQERTDTQYF.

This clonotype was seen repeatedly, ten times or more. The chain uses TRBV5-4 and TRBJ2-7; 12 bases match TRBD2. The CDR3 runs 14 residues. The germline V gene encodes CDR1 SGHNT and CDR2 YYREEE (reference sequence). With V trimmed by 4 bases and J by 5 bases, 4 bases remained unmatched. CDR3 in DNA: TGTGCCAGCAGCCCCGGACTAGCGGGAAACGAGCAGTACTTC. It specifies CASSPGLAGNEQYF.

This clonotype was counted ten times or more. V gene TRBV12-3 or TRBV12-4 combines with J gene TRBJ2-3; 14 bases agree with TRBD2. The CDR3 sequence is 18 residues long. With V trimmed by 6 bases and J by 2 bases, 10 bases remained unmatched. In nucleotides, the CDR3 is TGTGCCAGCAGCCCAGGGACTAGCGGGAGTATCTTCACAGATACGCAGTATTTT. As protein: CASSPGTSGSIFTDTQYF.

This clonotype was detected many times. The chain employs TRBV28 and TRBJ2-3; TRBD2 matches at 8 bases. The V gene end was trimmed by 3 bases and the J gene end by 3 bases; junction bases not matched to a gene: 11. The CDR3 has 17 residues. Looked up from germline, CDR1 is MDHEN and CDR2 is SYDVKM. CDR3 residues: CASSFFSRSSGTDTQYF. The CDR3 coding sequence is TGTGCCAGCAGTTTCTTCTCTCGCTCTAGCGGGACAGATACGCAGTATTTT.

This clonotype was seen repeatedly, ten times or more. The J gene is TRBJ1-1, the V gene TRBV29-1; 9 nucleotides match TRBD1. V was pared by 3 bases and J by 5 bases, with 4 bases of the junction left unmatched. CDR1 and CDR2 from the germline V gene are SQVTM and ANQGSEA. The length of the CDR3 is 13 residues. The CDR3, as DNA: TGCAGCGTTGATAACAGGGGGCGGACTGAAGCTTTCTTT. Translation gives CSVDNRGRTEAFF.